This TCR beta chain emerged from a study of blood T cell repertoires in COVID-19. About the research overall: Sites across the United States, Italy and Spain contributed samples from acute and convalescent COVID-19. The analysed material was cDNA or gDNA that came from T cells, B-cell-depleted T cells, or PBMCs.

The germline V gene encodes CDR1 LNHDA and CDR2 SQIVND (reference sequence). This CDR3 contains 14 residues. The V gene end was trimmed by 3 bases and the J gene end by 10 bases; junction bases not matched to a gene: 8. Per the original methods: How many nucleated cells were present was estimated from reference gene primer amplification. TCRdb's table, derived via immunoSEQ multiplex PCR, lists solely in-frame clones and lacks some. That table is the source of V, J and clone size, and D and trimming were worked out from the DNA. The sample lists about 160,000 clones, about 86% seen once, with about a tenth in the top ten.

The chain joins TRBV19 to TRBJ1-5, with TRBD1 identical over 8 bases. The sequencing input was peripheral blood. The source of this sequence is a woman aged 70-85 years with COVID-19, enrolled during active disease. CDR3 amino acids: CASSIGQGGSPQHF. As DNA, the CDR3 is TGTGCCAGTAGTATCGGACAGGGAGGGAGTCCCCAGCATTTT.